This T cell receptor (beta chain) was sequenced during a study of cytomegalovirus exposure and HLA in healthy donors. As for the study in general: Inside one of the first data releases sat around 77 million unique TCRs taken from HLA-typed donors.

This PCR relied on a set of 60 Vbeta primers and 13 Jbeta primers. The repertoire was sequenced with immunoSEQ multiplex PCR; TCRdb's copy has only in-frame clones and lacks some. The table shows approximately 77,000 clones, with around 79% occurring only once. Deletions cut 2 bases from V and 8 bases from J, with 13 bases between. CDR1 and CDR2 from the germline V gene are LNHDA and SQIVND (reference sequence). The CDR3 is made up of 14 amino acids. Sequenced material: PBMCs. This chain links TRBV19 with TRBJ1-5; D is uncertain. The source is a man aged 40-55 years in good health and CMV-seronegative. Here the CDR3 reads CASSISPLREPQHF. CDR3 coding DNA: TGTGCCAGTAGTATAAGTCCTCTGAGGGAGCCCCAGCATTTT.